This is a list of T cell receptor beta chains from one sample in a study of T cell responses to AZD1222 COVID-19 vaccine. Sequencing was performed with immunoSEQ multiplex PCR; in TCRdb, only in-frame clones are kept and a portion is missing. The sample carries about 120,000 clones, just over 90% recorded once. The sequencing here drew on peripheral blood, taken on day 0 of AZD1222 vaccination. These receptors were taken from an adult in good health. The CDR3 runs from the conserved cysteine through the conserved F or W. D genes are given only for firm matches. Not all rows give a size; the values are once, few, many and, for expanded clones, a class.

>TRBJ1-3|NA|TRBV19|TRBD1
TGTGCCAGCAAGGGACAGGGGGCGAACTCTGGAAACACCATATATTTT
CASKGQGANSGNTIYF
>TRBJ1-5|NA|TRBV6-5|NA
TGTGCCAGCAGCGAGGGAGGCAGTACTAATCAGCCCCAGCATTTT
CASSEGGSTNQPQHF
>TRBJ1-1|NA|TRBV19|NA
TGTGCCAGTAGTATGCACGGGAAGAACACTGAAGCTTTCTTT
CASSMHGKNTEAFF
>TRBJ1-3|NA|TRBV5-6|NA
TGTGCCAGCAGCAAACAGGTCTCTGGAAACACCATATATTTT
CASSKQVSGNTIYF
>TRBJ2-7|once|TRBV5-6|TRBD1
TGTGCCAGCAGTCCCGGGACAGGGGACTACGAGCAGTACTTC
CASSPGTGDYEQYF
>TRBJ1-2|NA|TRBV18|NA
TGTGCCAGCTCACCAAATGGAGGGTACTATGGCTACACCTTC
CASSPNGGYYGYTF
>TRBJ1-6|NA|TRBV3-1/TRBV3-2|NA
TGTGCCAGCAGCCAATTCAGGGGTATCAATTCACCCCTCCACTTT
CASSQFRGINSPLHF
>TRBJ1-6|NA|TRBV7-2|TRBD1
TGTGCCAGCAGCTTAGGGGACAGCTCCTATAATTCACCCCTCCACTTT
CASSLGDSSYNSPLHF
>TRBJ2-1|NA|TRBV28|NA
TGTGCCAGCAGCCGCGACAGGAGCTCCTACAATGAGCAGTTCTTC
CASSRDRSSYNEQFF
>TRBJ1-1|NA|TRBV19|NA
TGTGCCAGTAGCCAAAGGGGATCGGCGAACACTGAAGCTTTCTTT
CASSQRGSANTEAFF
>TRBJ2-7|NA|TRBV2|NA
TGTGCCAGCAGTGATTCCTCGTCCCTTTACGAGCAGTACTTC
CASSDSSSLYEQYF
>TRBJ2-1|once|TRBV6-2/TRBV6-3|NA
TGTGCCAGCAGCCCGCGGGGTTGGGCCTACAATGAGCAGTTCTTC
CASSPRGWAYNEQFF
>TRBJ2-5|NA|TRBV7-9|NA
TGTGCCAGCAGCTCGGGGGAGACCCAGTACTTC
CASSSGETQYF
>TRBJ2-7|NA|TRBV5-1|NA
TGCGCCAGCAGCGGCTCTTACGAGCAGTACTTC
CASSGSYEQYF
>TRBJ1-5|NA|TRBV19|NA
TGTGCCAGTAGTATAGATGTCCGCGCTTATAGCAATCAGCCCCAGCATTTT
CASSIDVRAYSNQPQHF
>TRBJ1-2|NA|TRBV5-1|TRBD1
TGCGCCAGCAGCCCTTACCGGGACAGCATCTATGGCTACACCTTC
CASSPYRDSIYGYTF
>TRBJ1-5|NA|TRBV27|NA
TGTGCCAGCAGCATCGACAGATTTAGCAATCAGCCCCAGCATTTT
CASSIDRFSNQPQHF
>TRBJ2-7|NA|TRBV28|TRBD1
TGTGCCAGCAGTCCAGGGACAGGGGGCTACGAGCAGTACTTC
CASSPGTGGYEQYF
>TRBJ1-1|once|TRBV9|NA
TGTGCCAGCAGCCTTGGGGGGAGCACTGAAGCTTTCTTT
CASSLGGSTEAFF
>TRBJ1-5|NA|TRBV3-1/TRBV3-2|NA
TGTGCCAGCAGCCAAGACCGGGTCCAGCATTTT
CASSQDRVQHF
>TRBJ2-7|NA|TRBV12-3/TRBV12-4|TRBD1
TGTGCCAGCAGTGAATACAGGGGTGAGCAGTACTTC
CASSEYRGEQYF
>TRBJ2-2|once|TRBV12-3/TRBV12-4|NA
TGTGCCAGCAGTCCCACATGGACAGGGGAGCTGTTTTTT
CASSPTWTGELFF
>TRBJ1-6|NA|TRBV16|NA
TGTGCCAGCAGCCAATCTTCGGGTAATTCACCCCTCCACTTT
CASSQSSGNSPLHF
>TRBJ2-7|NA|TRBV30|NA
TGTGCCTGGGAACAGGGTCCCTACGAGCAGTACTTC
CAWEQGPYEQYF
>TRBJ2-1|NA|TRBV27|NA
TGTGCCAGCAGTTTGCGTCCGGGCCAGGGGAACTCTGAGCAGTTCTTC
CASSLRPGQGNSEQFF
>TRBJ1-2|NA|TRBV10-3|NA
TGTGCCATCAGTGAATTAGGACCAAGAACCTTC
CAISELGPRTF
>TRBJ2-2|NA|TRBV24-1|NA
TGTGCCACCAGTGACCCGGGACGGACTGTGAACACCGGGGAGCTGTTTTTT
CATSDPGRTVNTGELFF
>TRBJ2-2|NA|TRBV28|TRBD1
TGTGCCAGCAGACTACCAGGGGGCGTGCTCGCCGGGGAGCTGTTTTTT
CASRLPGGVLAGELFF
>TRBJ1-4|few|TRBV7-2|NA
TGTGCCAGCAGCCAGCTGGGGAATTCTAATGAAAAACTGTTTTTT
CASSQLGNSNEKLFF
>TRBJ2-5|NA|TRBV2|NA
TGTGCCAGCAGTGTTCTTGGCGGGTCGGAGACCCAGTACTTC
CASSVLGGSETQYF
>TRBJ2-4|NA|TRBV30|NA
TGTGCCTGGAGTGTTGGTGGAAACATTCAGTACTTC
CAWSVGGNIQYF
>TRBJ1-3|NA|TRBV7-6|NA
TGTGCCAGCAGCTTAGGGCAGGGGAACTCTGGAAACACCATATATTTT
CASSLGQGNSGNTIYF
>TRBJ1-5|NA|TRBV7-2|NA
TGTGCCAGCAGCTTTCTGGGGTACCAGCCCCAGCATTTT
CASSFLGYQPQHF
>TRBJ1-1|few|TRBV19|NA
TGTGCCAGTAGTATGGGACTCTCGAACACTGAAGCTTTCTTT
CASSMGLSNTEAFF
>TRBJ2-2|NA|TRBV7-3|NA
TGTGCCAGCAGCTTCAGTCAGACCGGGGAGCTGTTTTTT
CASSFSQTGELFF
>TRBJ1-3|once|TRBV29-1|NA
TGCAGCGTTGGAAAGATAGACGGAAACACCATATATTTT
CSVGKIDGNTIYF
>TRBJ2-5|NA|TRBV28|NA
TGTGCCAGCAGTTTTGGTATGGGGGGGGGCCGAACCCAGTACTTC
CASSFGMGGGRTQYF
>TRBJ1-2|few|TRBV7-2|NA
TGTGCCAGCACCCCTGGGGGGGCAAGAGGCTACACCTTC
CASTPGGARGYTF
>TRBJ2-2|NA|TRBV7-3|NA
TGTGCCAGCAGCCCCGAGGCGGTAGGCGGGGAGCTGTTTTTT
CASSPEAVGGELFF
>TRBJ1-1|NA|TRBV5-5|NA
TGTGCCAGCAGCTTGTATCCAGGAGGCACCGACATGAACACTGAAGCTTTCTTT
CASSLYPGGTDMNTEAFF
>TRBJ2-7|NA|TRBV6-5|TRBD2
TGTGCCAGCAATCCAGCGGGGAACTCCTACGAGCAGTACTTC
CASNPAGNSYEQYF
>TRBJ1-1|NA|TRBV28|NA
TGTGCCACCCGTGGTTGGAACACTGAAGCTTTCTTT
CATRGWNTEAFF
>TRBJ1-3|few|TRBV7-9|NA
TGTGCCAGCAGCTTAGTTGTGAACACCATATATTTT
CASSLVVNTIYF
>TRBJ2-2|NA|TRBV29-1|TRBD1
TGCAGCGTTGGGGAGACAGGGGAGAACACCGGGGAGCTGTTTTTT
CSVGETGENTGELFF
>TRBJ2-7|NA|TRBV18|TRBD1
TGTGCCAGCTCACCGGGACAGGGGGCGTACGAGCAGTACTTC
CASSPGQGAYEQYF
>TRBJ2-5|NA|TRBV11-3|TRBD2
TGTGCCAGCAGCTTTGAACTAGCGGGGAGGGAGACCCAGTACTTC
CASSFELAGRETQYF
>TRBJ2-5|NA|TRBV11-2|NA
TGTGCCAGCAGCTTATTAAATAGACGGAAACAAGAGACCCAGTACTTC
CASSLLNRRKQETQYF
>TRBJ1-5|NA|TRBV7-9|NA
TGTGCCAGCAGCTTAGGGGGGGGTGGAAATCAGCCCCAGCATTTT
CASSLGGGGNQPQHF
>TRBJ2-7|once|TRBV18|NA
TGTGCCAGCTCAACGACCCTCACCTACGAGCAGTACTTC
CASSTTLTYEQYF
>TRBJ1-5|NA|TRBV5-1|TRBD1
TGCGCCAGCAGCCTGGGGGTACAGGGGGCCCCCCAGCATTTT
CASSLGVQGAPQHF
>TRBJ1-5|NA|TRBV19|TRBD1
TGTGCCAGTAGTAACCGGGACAGGGGGGTCAATCAGCCCCAGCATTTT
CASSNRDRGVNQPQHF